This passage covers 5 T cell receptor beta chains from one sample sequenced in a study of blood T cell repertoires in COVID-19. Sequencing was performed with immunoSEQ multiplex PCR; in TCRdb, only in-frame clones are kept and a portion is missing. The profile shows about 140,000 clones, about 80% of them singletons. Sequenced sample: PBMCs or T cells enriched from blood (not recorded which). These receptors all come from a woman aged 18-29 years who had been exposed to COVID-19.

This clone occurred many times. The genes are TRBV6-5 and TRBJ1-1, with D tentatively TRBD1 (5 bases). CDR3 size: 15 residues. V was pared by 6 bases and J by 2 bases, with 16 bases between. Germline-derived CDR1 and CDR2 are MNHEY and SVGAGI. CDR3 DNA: TGTGCCAGCAGCATCCTGGGGCAGTTAAACACTGAAGCTTTCTTT. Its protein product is CASSILGQLNTEAFF.

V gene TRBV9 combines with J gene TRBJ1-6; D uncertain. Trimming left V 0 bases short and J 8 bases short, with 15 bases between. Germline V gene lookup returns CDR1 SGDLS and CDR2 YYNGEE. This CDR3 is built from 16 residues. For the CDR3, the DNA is TGTGCCAGCAGCGTAGCCTTGAGGGCGCAGGATTCACCCCTCCACTTT. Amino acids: CASSVALRAQDSPLHF.

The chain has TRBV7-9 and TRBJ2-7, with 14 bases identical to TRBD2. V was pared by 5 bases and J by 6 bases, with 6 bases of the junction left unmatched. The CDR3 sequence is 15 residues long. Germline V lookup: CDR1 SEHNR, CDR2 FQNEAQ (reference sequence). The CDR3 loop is CASSRLAGGVGEQYF. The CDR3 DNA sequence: TGTGCCAGCAGCAGACTAGCGGGAGGGGTTGGCGAGCAGTACTTC. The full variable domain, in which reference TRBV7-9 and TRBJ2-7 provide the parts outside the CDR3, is DTGVSQNPRHKITKRGQNVTFRCDPISEHNRLYWYRQTLGQGPEFLTYFQNEAQLEKSRLLSDRFSAERPKGSFSTLEIQRTEQGDSAMYLCASSRLAGGVGEQYFGPGTRLTVT.

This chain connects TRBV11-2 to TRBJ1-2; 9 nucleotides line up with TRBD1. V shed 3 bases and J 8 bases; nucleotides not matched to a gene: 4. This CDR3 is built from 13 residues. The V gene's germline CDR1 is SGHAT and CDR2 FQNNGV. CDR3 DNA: TGTGCCAGCAGCTTTGGGACAGGGAGCGGCTACACCTTC. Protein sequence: CASSFGTGSGYTF.

DNA for the CDR3: TGTGCCAGCAGTTTAGGGGGACAGGAGGGCTACACCTTC. This codes for CASSLGGQEGYTF. The V and J genes are TRBV12-3 or TRBV12-4 and TRBJ1-2; 8 positions agree with TRBD1. The trim removed 1 base at V and 8 bases at J, leaving 3 bases unmatched. This CDR3 is built from 13 residues.